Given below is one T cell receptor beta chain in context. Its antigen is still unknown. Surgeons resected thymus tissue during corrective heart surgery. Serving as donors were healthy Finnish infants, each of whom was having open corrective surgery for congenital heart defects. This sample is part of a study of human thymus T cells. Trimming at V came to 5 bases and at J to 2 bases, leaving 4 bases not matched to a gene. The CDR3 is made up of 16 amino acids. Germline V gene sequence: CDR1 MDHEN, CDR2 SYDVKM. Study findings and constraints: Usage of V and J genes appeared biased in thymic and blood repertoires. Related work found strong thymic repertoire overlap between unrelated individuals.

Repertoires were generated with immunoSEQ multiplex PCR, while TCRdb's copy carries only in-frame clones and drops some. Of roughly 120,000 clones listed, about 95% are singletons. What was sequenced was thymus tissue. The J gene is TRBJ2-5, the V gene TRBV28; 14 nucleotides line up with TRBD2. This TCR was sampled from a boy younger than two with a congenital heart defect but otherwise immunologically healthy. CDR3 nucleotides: TGTGCCAGCAGTCCCAGACTAGCGGGGGGGCAAGAGACCCAGTACTTC. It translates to CASSPRLAGGQETQYF. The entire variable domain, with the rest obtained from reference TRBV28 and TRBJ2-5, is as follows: DVKVTQSSRYLVKRTGEKVFLECVQDMDHENMFWYRQDPGLGLRLIYFSYDVKMKEKGDIPEGYSVSREKKERFSLILESASTNQTSMYLCASSPRLAGGQETQYFGPGTRLLVL.